The source of this TCR beta chain is a study of control samples from healthy donors and cancer patients. TCRdb keeps only in-frame clones here, not all; method: immunoSEQ multiplex PCR. The table has 95,000 to 100,000 clones, approximately 90% seen once. This CDR3 contains 14 residues. Germline V CDR1 and CDR2: MDHEN, SYDVKM. Trimming took 5 bases from V and 7 from J, leaving 17 bases between them. Specimen: blood. The origin of this receptor is a young man in good health. V usage is TRBV28 and J usage is TRBJ2-5; possibly TRBD1 or TRBD2 for D (5 bases each). CDR3 in amino acids: CASSPTGTVRTQYF. DNA for the CDR3: TGTGCCAGCAGTCCCACCGGGACCGTGAGGACCCAGTACTTC.